This T cell receptor beta chain was recovered during a study of T cell repertoires in cytomegalovirus infection. Looking at the study overall: Both CMV infection and a matching HLA type were indicated by public TCR beta signatures.

Findings of the study overall: Frequencies of public TCR beta families were cumulated, and this identified carriers of CMV plus the relevant HLA. CMV-specific HLA-C-restricted TCR beta clonotypes dominated the ex vivo response.

Using its own MiXCR run on the reads, TCRdb lists one record per CDR3 protein. In the table there are over 85,000 distinct CDR3 sequences, approximately 17% of which are singletons. The germline CDR1 and CDR2 sequences are SGHTA and FQGNSA. CDR3 length equals 14 residues. V lost 1 base and J lost 5; bases outside the gene matches: 3. This clonotype appeared many times. Antigen unknown. Sequencing used PBMCs. The chain links TRBV7-2 to TRBJ2-7, with TRBD2 matching 9 bases. The sequence was obtained from a human donor in good health (CMV status not recorded). Some clones in this sample may be carry-over from other donors' samples. The CDR3 here is CASSLGGGANEQYF. CDR3 sequence (DNA): TGTGCCAGCAGCTTAGGCGGGGGGGCAAACGAGCAGTACTTC.